This passage covers 4 T cell receptor beta chains from one sample sequenced in a study of beta chain features in type 1 diabetes. Sequenced material consisted of expressed TCRB transcripts (all of the isolated RNA was reverse transcribed). Only in-frame clones appear in the TCRdb table, and some are missing; sequencing was by immunoSEQ multiplex PCR. This sample has 450,000 or so clones, with about 10% found just once. Sequenced input: naive CD4+ T cells from blood. These receptor sequences come from a woman aged 18-29 years in good health.

This clone has more than one count but fewer than ten. Other DNA sequences from this sample encode an identical CDR3 as well. The gene calls are TRBV9 and TRBJ1-6, with D tentatively TRBD1 (6 bases). Per the germline V gene, CDR1 is SGDLS and CDR2 is YYNGEE. V was clipped by 4 bases and J by 9 bases, with 17 bases between them. The CDR3 has 15 amino acids. CDR3 sequence: CASSIRPQGGSPLHF. CDR3 bases: TGTGCCAGCAGCATCCGACCCCAAGGGGGTTCACCCCTCCACTTT. Full variable domain (remainder filled in from reference TRBV9 and TRBJ1-6): DSGVTQTPKHLITATGQRVTLRCSPRSGDLSVYWYQQSLDQGLQFLIQYYNGEERAKGNILERFSAQQFPDLHSELNLSSLELGDSALYFCASSIRPQGGSPLHFGNGTRLTVT.

This clone has a handful of counts. This CDR3 is also generated by other DNA sequences in the sample. V usage is TRBV6-5 and J usage is TRBJ2-1; D not certain. Germline values: CDR1 MNHEY, CDR2 SVGAGI. The CDR3 is 13 residues long. V lost 6 bases and J lost 1, with 7 bases in between. CDR3 sequence (DNA): TGTGCCAGCAGAGGGTCTTCCTACAATGAGCAGTTCTTC. Translation gives CASRGSSYNEQFF.

The sample holds a few counts of this clone. The V gene is TRBV4-3, the J gene TRBJ2-1, with 10 nucleotides matching TRBD2. From germline, CDR1 is LGHNA and CDR2 YSLEER. V dropped 0 bases and J dropped 6; count of bases not matched to a gene: 11. The length of the CDR3 is 18 residues. CDR3 sequence: CASSQDYRLAGVPNEQFF. The CDR3, as DNA: TGCGCCAGCAGCCAAGATTATCGCCTAGCGGGAGTCCCCAATGAGCAGTTCTTC.

This sequence joins TRBV7-2 and TRBJ2-7; TRBD2 might be the D (5 bases). The CDR3 runs 15 residues. Trimming cost V 5 bases and J 6 bases, with 20 bases left between them. Per germline, CDR1 SGHTA and CDR2 FQGNSA. In DNA, the CDR3 is TGTGCCAGCAGCCCGACCCGACTACAACTCCGCGAGCAGTACTTC. This encodes CASSPTRLQLREQYF. Full variable domain (remainder filled in from reference TRBV7-2 and TRBJ2-7): GAGVSQSPSNKVTEKGKDVELRCDPISGHTALYWYRQSLGQGLEFLIYFQGNSAPDKSGLPSDRFSAERTGGSVSTLTIQRTQQEDSAVYLCASSPTRLQLREQYFGPGTRLTVT.